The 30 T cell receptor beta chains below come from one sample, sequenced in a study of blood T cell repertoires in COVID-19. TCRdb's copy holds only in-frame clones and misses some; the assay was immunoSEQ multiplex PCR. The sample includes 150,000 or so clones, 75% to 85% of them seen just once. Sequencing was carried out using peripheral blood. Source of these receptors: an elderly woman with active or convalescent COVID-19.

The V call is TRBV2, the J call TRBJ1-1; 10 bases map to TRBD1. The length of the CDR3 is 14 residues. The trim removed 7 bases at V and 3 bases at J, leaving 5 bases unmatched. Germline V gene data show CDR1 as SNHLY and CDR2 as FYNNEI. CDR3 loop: CASTRQGAHTEAFF. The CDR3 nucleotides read TGTGCCAGCACCAGACAGGGGGCCCACACTGAAGCTTTCTTT.

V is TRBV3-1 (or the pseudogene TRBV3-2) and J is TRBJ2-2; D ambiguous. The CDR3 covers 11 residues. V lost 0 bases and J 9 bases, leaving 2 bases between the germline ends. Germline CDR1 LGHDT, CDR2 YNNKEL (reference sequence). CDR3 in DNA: TGTGCCAGCAGCCAAGATAGGGAGCTGTTTTTT. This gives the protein CASSQDRELFF.

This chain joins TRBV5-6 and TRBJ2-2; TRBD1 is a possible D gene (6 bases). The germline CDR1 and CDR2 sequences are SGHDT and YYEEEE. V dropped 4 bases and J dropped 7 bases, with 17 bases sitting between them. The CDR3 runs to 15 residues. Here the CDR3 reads CASSPGAGVGGELFF. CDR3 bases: TGTGCCAGCAGCCCTGGGGCAGGGGTTGGCGGGGAGCTGTTTTTT.

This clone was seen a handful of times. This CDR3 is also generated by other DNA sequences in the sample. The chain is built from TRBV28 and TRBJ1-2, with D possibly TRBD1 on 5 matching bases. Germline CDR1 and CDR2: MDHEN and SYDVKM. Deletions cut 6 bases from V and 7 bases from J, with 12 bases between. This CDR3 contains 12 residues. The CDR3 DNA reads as TGTGCCAGCAGCTCGGGGGTGGGTGGCTACACCTTC. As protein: CASSSGVGGYTF.

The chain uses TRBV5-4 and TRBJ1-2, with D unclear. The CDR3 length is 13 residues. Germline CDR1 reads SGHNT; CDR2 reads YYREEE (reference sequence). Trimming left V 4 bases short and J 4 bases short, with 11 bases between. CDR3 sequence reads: CASSEGRGYGYTF. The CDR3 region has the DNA TGTGCCAGCAGCGAAGGTAGAGGCTATGGCTACACCTTC.

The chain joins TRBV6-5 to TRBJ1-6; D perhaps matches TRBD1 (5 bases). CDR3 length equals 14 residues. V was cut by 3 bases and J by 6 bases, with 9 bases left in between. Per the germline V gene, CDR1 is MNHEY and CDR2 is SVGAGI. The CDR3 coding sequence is TGTGCCAGCAGTTATGCTCAGGGTAATTCACCCCTCCACTTT. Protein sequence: CASSYAQGNSPLHF.

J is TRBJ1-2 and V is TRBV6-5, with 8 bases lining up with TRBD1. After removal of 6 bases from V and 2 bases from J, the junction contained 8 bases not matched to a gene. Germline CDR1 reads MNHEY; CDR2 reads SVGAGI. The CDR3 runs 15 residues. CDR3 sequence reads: CASSSGQGLNYGYTF. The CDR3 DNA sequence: TGTGCCAGCAGCTCCGGACAGGGACTAAACTATGGCTACACCTTC.

Written as DNA, the CDR3 is TGTGCCAGCAGTTCTCAATGGGGACCGGGACAAAAAAACATTCAGTACTTC. Its translation: CASSSQWGPGQKNIQYF. The chain uses TRBV28 and TRBJ2-4; D is perhaps TRBD1 (6 bases). The V end lost 4 bases, the J end lost 4 bases, and 20 bases lay between the germline ends. CDR1 MDHEN and CDR2 SYDVKM come from the germline V gene. The CDR3 contains 17 residues.

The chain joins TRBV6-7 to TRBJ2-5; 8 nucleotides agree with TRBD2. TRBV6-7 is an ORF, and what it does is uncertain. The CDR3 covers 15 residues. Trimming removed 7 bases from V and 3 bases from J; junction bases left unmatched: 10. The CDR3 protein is CASTGWRGEEETQYF. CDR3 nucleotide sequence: TGTGCCAGCACGGGGTGGCGGGGGGAAGAAGAGACCCAGTACTTC.

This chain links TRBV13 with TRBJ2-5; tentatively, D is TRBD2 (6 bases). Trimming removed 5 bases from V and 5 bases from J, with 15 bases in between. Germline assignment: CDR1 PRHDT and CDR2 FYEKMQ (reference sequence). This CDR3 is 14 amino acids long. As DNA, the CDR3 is TGTGCCAGCAGCAACTACCCGGGAGTGGAGACCCAGTACTTC. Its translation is CASSNYPGVETQYF.

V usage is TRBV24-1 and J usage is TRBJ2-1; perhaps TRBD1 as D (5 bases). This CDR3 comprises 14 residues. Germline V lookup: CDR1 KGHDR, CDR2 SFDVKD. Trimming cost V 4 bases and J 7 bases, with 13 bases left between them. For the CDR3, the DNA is TGTGCCACCAGTGACTACTCAGGGATAAATGAGCAGTTCTTC. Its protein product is CATSDYSGINEQFF.

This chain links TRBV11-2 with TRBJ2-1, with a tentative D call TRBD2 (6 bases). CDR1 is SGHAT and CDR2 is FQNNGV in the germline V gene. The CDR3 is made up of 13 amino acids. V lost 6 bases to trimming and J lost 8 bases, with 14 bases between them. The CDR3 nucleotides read TGTGCCAGCAGTTCTGGACTAAGCCATGAGCAGTTCTTC. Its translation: CASSSGLSHEQFF.

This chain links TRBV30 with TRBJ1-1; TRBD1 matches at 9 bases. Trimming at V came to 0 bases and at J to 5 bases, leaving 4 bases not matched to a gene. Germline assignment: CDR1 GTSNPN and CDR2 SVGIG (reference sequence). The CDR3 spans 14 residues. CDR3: CAWSVLDRGTEAFF. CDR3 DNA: TGTGCCTGGAGTGTATTGGACAGGGGTACTGAAGCTTTCTTT.

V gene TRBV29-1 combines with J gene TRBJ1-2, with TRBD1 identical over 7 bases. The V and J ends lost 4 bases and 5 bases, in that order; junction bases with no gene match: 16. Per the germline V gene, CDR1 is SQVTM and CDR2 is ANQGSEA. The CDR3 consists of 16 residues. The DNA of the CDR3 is TGCAGCGTTGGGATCAAGAGTGAACAGGGGAGTTATGGCTACACCTTC. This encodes CSVGIKSEQGSYGYTF.

The CDR3 DNA is TGTGCCAGCAGCTTTCCTCGGATAGGCGGGGGGGCTTTATATACGCAGTATTTT. This gives the protein CASSFPRIGGGALYTQYF. This chain connects TRBV7-8 to TRBJ2-3; TRBD2 matches 9 bases. Germline trimming cut 3 bases from V and 7 bases from J; bases unmatched to any gene: 17. This CDR3 has 18 amino acids. Germline V CDR1 and CDR2: SGHVS, FQNEAQ.

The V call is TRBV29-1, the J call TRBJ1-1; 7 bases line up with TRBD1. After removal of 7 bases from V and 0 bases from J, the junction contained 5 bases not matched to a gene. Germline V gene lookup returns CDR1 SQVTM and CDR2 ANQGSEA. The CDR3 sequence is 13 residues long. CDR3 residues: CSDLGTVNTEAFF. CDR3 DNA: TGCAGCGACTTGGGGACAGTGAACACTGAAGCTTTCTTT.

CDR3 amino acids: CASSPGTLSSPLHF. The CDR3 region has the DNA TGTGCCAGTAGTCCCGGGACATTGTCCTCACCCCTCCACTTT. The V gene is TRBV19, the J gene TRBJ1-6, with D tentatively TRBD1 (6 bases). This CDR3 region has 14 residues. V dropped 5 bases and J dropped 10 bases, with 15 bases sitting between them. The germline gives CDR1 LNHDA, CDR2 SQIVND (reference sequence).

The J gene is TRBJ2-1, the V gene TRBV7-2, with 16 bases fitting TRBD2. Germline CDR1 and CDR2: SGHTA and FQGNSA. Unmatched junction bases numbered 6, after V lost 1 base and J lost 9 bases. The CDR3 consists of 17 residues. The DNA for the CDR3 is TGTGCCAGCAGCTTAGTACCGGGACTAGCGGGGGGGCGTGAGCAGTTCTTC. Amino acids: CASSLVPGLAGGREQFF.

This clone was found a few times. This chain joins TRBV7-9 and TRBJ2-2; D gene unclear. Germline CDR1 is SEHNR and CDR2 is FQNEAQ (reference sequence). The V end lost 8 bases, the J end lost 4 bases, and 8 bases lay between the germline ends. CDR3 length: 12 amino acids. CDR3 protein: CASGPSTGELFF. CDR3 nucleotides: TGTGCCAGCGGGCCCAGCACCGGGGAGCTGTTTTTT.

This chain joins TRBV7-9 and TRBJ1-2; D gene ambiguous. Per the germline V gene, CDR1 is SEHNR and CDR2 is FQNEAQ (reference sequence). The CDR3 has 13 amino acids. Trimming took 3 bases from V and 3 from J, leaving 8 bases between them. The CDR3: CASSLRGDYGYTF. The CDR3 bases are TGTGCCAGCAGCTTGCGGGGAGACTATGGCTACACCTTC.

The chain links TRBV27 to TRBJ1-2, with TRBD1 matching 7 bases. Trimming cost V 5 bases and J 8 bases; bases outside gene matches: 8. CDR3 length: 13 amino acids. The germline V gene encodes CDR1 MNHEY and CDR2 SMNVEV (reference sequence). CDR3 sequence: CASSADRVQGYTF. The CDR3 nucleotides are TGTGCCAGCAGTGCCGACAGGGTACAGGGCTACACCTTC.

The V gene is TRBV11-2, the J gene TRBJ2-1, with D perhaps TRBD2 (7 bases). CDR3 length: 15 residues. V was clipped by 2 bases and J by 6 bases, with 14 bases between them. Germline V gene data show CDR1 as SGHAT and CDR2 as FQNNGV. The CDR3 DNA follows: TGTGCCAGCAGCTTAATTGGGGGGGCCCGCAATGAGCAGTTCTTC. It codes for CASSLIGGARNEQFF.

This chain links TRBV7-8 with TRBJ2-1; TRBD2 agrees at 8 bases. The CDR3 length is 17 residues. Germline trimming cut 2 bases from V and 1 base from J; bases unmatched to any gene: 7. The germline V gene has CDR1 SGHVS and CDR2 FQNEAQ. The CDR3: CASSLRLAGGSYNEQFF. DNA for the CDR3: TGTGCCAGCAGCTTAAGGTTGGCGGGGGGTTCCTACAATGAGCAGTTCTTC.

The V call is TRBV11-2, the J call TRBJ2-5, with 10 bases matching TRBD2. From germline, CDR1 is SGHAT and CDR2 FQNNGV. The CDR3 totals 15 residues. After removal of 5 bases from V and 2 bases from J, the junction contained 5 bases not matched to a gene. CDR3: CASSPGLAVQETQYF. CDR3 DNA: TGTGCCAGCAGCCCAGGACTAGCGGTACAAGAGACCCAGTACTTC. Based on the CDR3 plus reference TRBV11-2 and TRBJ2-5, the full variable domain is EAGVAQSPRYKIIEKRQSVAFWCNPISGHATLYWYQQILGQGPKLLIQFQNNGVVDDSQLPKDRFSAERLKGVDSTLKIQPAKLEDSAVYLCASSPGLAVQETQYFGPGTRLLVL.

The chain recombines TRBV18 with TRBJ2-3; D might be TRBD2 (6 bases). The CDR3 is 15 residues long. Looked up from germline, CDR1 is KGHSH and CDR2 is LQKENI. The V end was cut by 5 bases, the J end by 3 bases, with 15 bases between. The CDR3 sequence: CASSSRLEGTDTQYF. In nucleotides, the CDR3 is TGTGCCAGCTCATCACGACTAGAAGGAACAGATACGCAGTATTTT.

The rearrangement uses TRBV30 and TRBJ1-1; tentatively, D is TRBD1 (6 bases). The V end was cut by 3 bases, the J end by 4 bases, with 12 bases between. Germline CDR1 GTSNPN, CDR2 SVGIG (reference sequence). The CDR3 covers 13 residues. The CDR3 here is CAWSLVGATEAFF. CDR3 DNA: TGTGCCTGGAGCCTAGTGGGGGCCACTGAAGCTTTCTTT.

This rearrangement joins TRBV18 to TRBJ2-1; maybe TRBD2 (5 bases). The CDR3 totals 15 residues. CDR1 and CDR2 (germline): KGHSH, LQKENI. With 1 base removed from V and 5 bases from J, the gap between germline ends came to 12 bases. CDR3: CASSPLFTGNNEQFF. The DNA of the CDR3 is TGTGCCAGCTCACCACTATTTACGGGGAACAATGAGCAGTTCTTC.

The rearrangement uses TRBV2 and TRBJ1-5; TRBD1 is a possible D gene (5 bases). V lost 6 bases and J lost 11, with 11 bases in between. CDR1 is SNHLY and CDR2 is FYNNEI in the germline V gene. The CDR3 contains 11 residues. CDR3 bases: TGTGCCAGCAGCGGTAGACAGTCCCAGCATTTT. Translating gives CASSGRQSQHF.

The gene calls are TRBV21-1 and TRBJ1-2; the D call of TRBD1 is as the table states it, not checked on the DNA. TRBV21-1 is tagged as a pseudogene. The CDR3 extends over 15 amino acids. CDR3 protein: CASSARDRARSGYTF. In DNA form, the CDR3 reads TGTGCCAGCAGCGCCCGAGACAGGGCACGAAGTGGCTACACCTTC.

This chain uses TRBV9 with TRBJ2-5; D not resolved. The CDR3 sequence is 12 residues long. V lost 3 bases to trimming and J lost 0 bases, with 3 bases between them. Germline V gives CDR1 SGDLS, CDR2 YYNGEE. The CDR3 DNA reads TGTGCCAGCAGCGCCAACCAAGAGACCCAGTACTTC. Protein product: CASSANQETQYF. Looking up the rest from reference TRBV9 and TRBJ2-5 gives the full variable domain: DSGVTQTPKHLITATGQRVTLRCSPRSGDLSVYWYQQSLDQGLQFLIQYYNGEERAKGNILERFSAQQFPDLHSELNLSSLELGDSALYFCASSANQETQYFGPGTRLLVL.